This T cell receptor (beta chain) came from a study of graft-versus-host responses after intestinal transplantation. V lost 5 bases, J lost 4 bases, and 23 bases lay in between. Germline loops: CDR1 LNHNV, CDR2 YYDKDF (reference sequence). The CDR3 runs 17 residues. Details on this clone: Antigen unknown.

Here immunoSEQ multiplex PCR was the method, and the copy in TCRdb shows in-frame clones only, minus some. The profile shows 65,000 to 90,000 clones, more than 85% of them singletons. The gene calls are TRBV15 and TRBJ1-2; D is undetermined. Sequenced material: unstimulated CD8+ T cells sorted from spleen or lymph node cells, taken before transplant. This TCR came from a human donor who was the organ donor for an intestinal transplant. The CDR3 DNA sequence: TGTGCCACCAGCTTTTGCCTAGGGTGTGGAAAGACCTATGGCTACACCTTC. It translates to CATSFCLGCGKTYGYTF.